Sequencing of this TCR beta chain was carried out in a study of response to subunit inactivated influenza vaccine. Study-level findings and limits: It was the authors' suggestion that each seasonal influenza vaccination recruits few new T cells.

This clonotype was counted ten times or more. As yet, its antigen is unknown. This CDR3 comprises 12 residues. Germline V CDR1 and CDR2: MNHEY, SVGEGT. V shed 8 bases, J shed 6 bases, and the junction held 1 base outside the gene matches. MiXCR, run by TCRdb on the RT-PCR reads, gives a single entry per CDR3 protein. The sample has 500,000 to 650,000 distinct CDR3 sequences; roughly 8.2% are singletons. The sample in question was PBMCs from blood, obtained less than 30 months after vaccination. The gene calls are TRBV6-2 or TRBV6-3 and TRBJ2-2; 9 bases agree with TRBD2. This receptor was identified in a man aged 50-75 years who received an inactivated influenza vaccine. CDR3 amino acids: CASGLAPGELFF. The CDR3, as DNA: TGTGCCAGCGGACTAGCGCCCGGGGAGCTGTTTTTT.